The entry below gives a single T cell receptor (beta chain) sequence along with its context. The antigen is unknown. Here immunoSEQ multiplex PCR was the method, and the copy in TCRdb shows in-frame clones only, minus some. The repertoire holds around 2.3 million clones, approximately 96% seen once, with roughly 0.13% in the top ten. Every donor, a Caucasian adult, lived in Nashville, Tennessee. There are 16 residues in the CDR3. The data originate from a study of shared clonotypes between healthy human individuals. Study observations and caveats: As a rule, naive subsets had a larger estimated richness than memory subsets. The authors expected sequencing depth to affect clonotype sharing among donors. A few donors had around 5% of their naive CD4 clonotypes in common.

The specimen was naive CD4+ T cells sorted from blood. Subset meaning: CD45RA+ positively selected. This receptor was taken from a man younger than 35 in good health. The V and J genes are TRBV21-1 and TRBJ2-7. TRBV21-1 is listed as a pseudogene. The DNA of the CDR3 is TGTGCCAGCAGCTTACAGAGGAGAGAAAGCTCCTACGAGCAGTACTTC. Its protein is CASSLQRRESSYEQYF.